These T cell receptor beta chains were read from a single sample in a study of blood T cells in healthy people across ages. Via MiXCR, TCRdb re-called the 5' RACE reads, giving one row per CDR3 protein. In the table there are some 1.5 million distinct CDR3 sequences, about 30% of which are singletons. Sequencing was carried out using blood. Source of these receptors: a woman in her thirties in good health. The CDR3 runs from the conserved cysteine through the conserved F or W. A D gene is named only where the DNA matches it firmly. Only part of the rows carry a size: once, few, many, or a class if the clone is expanded.

CDR3 protein: CASSLRVGNSPLHF; CDR3 DNA: TGCGCCAGCAGCCTGAGGGTAGGCAATTCACCCCTCCACTTT; D gene: -; clone size: many; J gene: TRBJ1-6; V gene: TRBV5-1
CDR3 protein: CASSPGGAALNEKLFF; CDR3 DNA: TGCGCCAGCAGCCCGGGGGGGGCAGCCCTCAATGAAAAACTGTTTTTT; D gene: -; clone size: -; J gene: TRBJ1-4; V gene: TRBV5-1
CDR3 protein: CAWSGGQHGYTF; CDR3 DNA: TGTGCCTGGAGCGGGGGACAGCATGGCTACACCTTC; D gene: TRBD1; clone size: once; J gene: TRBJ1-2; V gene: TRBV30
CDR3 protein: CASSYSRPGQGSETQYF; CDR3 DNA: TGTGCCAGCAGTTATTCAAGACCGGGACAGGGCTCGGAGACCCAGTACTTC; D gene: TRBD1; clone size: -; J gene: TRBJ2-5; V gene: TRBV6-6
CDR3 protein: CSVGGQTNYGYTF; CDR3 DNA: TGCAGCGTTGGAGGACAGACTAACTATGGCTACACCTTC; D gene: -; clone size: -; J gene: TRBJ1-2; V gene: TRBV29-1
CDR3 protein: CASSHLSGGAYEQYF; CDR3 DNA: TGTGCCAGCAGCCATCTTAGCGGGGGGGCTTACGAGCAGTACTTC; D gene: TRBD2; clone size: few; J gene: TRBJ2-7; V gene: TRBV14
CDR3 protein: CASSHTKGEQFF; CDR3 DNA: TGTGCCAGCAGCCATACAAAAGGTGAGCAGTTCTTC; D gene: -; clone size: few; J gene: TRBJ2-1; V gene: TRBV11-2
CDR3 protein: CASSRGLAGDSYEQYF; CDR3 DNA: TGTGCCAGCAGTCGCGGACTAGCGGGGGATTCCTACGAGCAGTACTTC; D gene: TRBD2; clone size: many; J gene: TRBJ2-7; V gene: TRBV11-2
CDR3 protein: CSASKAGGWNEQFF; CDR3 DNA: TGCAGTGCTAGTAAAGCGGGGGGCTGGAATGAGCAGTTCTTC; D gene: TRBD2; clone size: -; J gene: TRBJ2-1; V gene: TRBV20-1
CDR3 protein: CASARPGSSGANVLTF; CDR3 DNA: TGTGCCAGCGCGCGGCCAGGAAGCTCTGGGGCCAACGTCCTGACTTTC; D gene: -; clone size: few; J gene: TRBJ2-6; V gene: TRBV6-1
CDR3 protein: CASRPGQNNEKLFF; CDR3 DNA: TGTGCCAGCAGACCTGGACAGAATAATGAAAAACTGTTTTTT; D gene: -; clone size: few; J gene: TRBJ1-4; V gene: TRBV12-3/TRBV12-4
CDR3 protein: CATSDFGELFF; CDR3 DNA: TGTGCCACCAGTGATTTCGGGGAGCTGTTTTTT; D gene: -; clone size: -; J gene: TRBJ2-2; V gene: TRBV24-1
CDR3 protein: CASSPGTALIYEQYF; CDR3 DNA: TGTGCCAGCTCACCGGGGACGGCCCTAATCTACGAGCAGTACTTC; D gene: -; clone size: -; J gene: TRBJ2-7; V gene: TRBV18
CDR3 protein: CASSATPIDTQYF; CDR3 DNA: TGTGCTAGTTCGGCAACGCCCATTGATACGCAGTATTTT; D gene: -; clone size: few; J gene: TRBJ2-3; V gene: TRBV12-5
CDR3 protein: CASSQTGGASLEQYF; CDR3 DNA: TGTGCCAGCAGCCAAACAGGGGGAGCTTCTCTCGAGCAGTACTTC; D gene: TRBD1; clone size: few; J gene: TRBJ2-7; V gene: TRBV3-1
CDR3 protein: CASSDQGIEQYF; CDR3 DNA: TGTGCCAGCAGTGATCAGGGTATCGAGCAGTACTTC; D gene: -; clone size: many; J gene: TRBJ2-7; V gene: TRBV6-1
CDR3 protein: CSARDTAGRLSSYNEQFF; CDR3 DNA: TGCAGTGCTAGAGACACCGCGGGTCGTCTAAGCTCCTACAATGAGCAGTTCTTC; D gene: -; clone size: few; J gene: TRBJ2-1; V gene: TRBV20-1
CDR3 protein: CASRQDRVSGGQFF; CDR3 DNA: TGTGCCAGCAGACAGGACAGGGTGTCCGGTGGGCAGTTCTTC; D gene: TRBD1; clone size: -; J gene: TRBJ2-1; V gene: TRBV28
CDR3 protein: CASALTLGGRVTGELFF; CDR3 DNA: TGCGCCAGCGCACTCACCCTGGGGGGGCGAGTCACCGGGGAGCTGTTTTTT; D gene: -; clone size: -; J gene: TRBJ2-2; V gene: TRBV4-1